These 5 T cell receptor beta chains share one sample of origin, sequenced in a study of T cells in localized non-small cell lung cancer. Profiled with immunoSEQ multiplex PCR; TCRdb holds only in-frame clones, not every one. The sample has about 39,000 clones; roughly 80% are singletons. The sequenced sample was PBMCs, obtained before any cancer treatment. The receptors stem from a woman aged 40-75 years with stage II squamous cell lung carcinoma.

This chain links TRBV29-1 with TRBJ2-3; D gene unclear. CDR3 length equals 10 residues. Germline V gene sequence: CDR1 SQVTM, CDR2 ANQGSEA. The V and J ends lost 8 bases and 3 bases respectively, with 6 bases between them. The CDR3 region is CSLRTDTQYF. In DNA, the CDR3 is TGCAGCCTCCGTACAGATACGCAGTATTTT.

This chain links TRBV27 with TRBJ2-7; D possibly uses TRBD1 or TRBD2 (6 bases each). The V gene lost 8 bases and the J gene lost 4 bases, with 24 bases spanning the gap. CDR1 and CDR2 (germline): MNHEY, SMNVEV (reference sequence). CDR3 size: 16 residues. The CDR3 here is CASSWQGPRRGYEQYF. DNA of the CDR3: TGTGCCAGCTCTTGGCAGGGGCCAAGGCGGGGTTACGAGCAGTACTTC.

The rearrangement joins TRBV5-4 to TRBJ1-2; 7 bases are a match to TRBD1. CDR1 and CDR2 from the germline V gene are SGHNT and YYREEE (reference sequence). The CDR3 has 16 residues. With 0 bases clipped from V and 2 bases from J, the junction kept 7 bases outside the gene matches. CDR3 sequence reads: CASSLEWEGANYGYTF. As DNA, the CDR3 is TGTGCCAGCAGCTTGGAGTGGGAGGGGGCAAACTATGGCTACACCTTC.

This clone was seen more than once but under ten times. The gene calls are TRBV6-5 and TRBJ2-5; tentatively, D is TRBD1 or TRBD2 (5 bases each). The CDR3 covers 12 residues. Trimming removed 8 bases from V and 5 bases from J, with 12 bases in between. CDR1 is MNHEY and CDR2 is SVGAGI in the germline V gene. The CDR3 spells CASQEWGETQYF. The CDR3 DNA reads as TGTGCCAGCCAGGAATGGGGGGAGACCCAGTACTTC.

The chain uses TRBV7-9 and TRBJ2-1; D is ambiguous. The germline V gene has CDR1 SEHNR and CDR2 FQNEAQ (reference sequence). The V end was cut by 5 bases, the J end by 7 bases, with 9 bases between. CDR3 length equals 12 residues. The CDR3 DNA reads as TGTGCCAGCAGCCGACTTCTGAATGAGCAGTTCTTC. Protein sequence: CASSRLLNEQFF.